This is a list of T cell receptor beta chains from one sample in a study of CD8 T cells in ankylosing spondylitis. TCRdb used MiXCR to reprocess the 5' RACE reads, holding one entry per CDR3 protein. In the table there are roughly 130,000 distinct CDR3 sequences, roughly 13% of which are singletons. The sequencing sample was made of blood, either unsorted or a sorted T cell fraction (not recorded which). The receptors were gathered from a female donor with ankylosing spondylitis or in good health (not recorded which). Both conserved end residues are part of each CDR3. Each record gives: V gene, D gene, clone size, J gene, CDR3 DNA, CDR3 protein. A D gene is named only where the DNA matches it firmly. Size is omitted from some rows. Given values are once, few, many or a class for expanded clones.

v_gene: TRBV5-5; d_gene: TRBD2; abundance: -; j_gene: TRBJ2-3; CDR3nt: TGTGCCACCCAAAATAGCGGGGCTAGCACAGATACGCAGTATTTT; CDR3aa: CATQNSGASTDTQYF
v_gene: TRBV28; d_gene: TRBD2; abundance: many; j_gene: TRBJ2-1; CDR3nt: TGTGCCAGCAGTTCAGTCGGGACTACCCCTTCCAATGAGCAGTTCTTC; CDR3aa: CASSSVGTTPSNEQFF
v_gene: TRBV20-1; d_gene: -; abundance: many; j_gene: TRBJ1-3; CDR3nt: TGCAGTGCAGGACCAGGGGGAAACACCATATATTTT; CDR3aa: CSAGPGGNTIYF
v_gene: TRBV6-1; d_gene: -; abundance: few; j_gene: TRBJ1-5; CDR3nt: TGTGCCAGCAGCCTTGAGATAGATCAGCCCCAGCATTTT; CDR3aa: CASSLEIDQPQHF
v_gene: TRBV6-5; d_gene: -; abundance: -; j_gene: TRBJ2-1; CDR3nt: TGTGCCAGCAGTTACTCACCAGGGTGGGGCGGGCAGTTCTTC; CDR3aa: CASSYSPGWGGQFF
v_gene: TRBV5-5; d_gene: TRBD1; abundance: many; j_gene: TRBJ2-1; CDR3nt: TGTGCCAGCAGCGGGGGACAGCACAATGAGCAGTTCTTC; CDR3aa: CASSGGQHNEQFF
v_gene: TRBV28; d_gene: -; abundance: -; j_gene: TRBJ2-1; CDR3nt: TGTGCCAGCAGTTCGAAACAGGTCCGCTCCTACAATGAGCAGTTCTTC; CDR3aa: CASSSKQVRSYNEQFF
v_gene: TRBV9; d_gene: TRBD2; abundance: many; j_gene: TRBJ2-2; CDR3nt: TGTGCCAGCAGCTCTGGACTAGCGGGGGGGAATTATCAGAACACCGGGGAGCTGTTTTTT; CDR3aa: CASSSGLAGGNYQNTGELFF
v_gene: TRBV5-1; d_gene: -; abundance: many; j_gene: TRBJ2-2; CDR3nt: TGCGCCAGCAGCGTCAACACCGGGGAGCTGTTTTTT; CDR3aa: CASSVNTGELFF
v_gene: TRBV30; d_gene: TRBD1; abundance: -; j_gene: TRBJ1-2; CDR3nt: TGTGCCTGGTCGGCAGGGGGTTATGGCTACACCTTC; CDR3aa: CAWSAGGYGYTF
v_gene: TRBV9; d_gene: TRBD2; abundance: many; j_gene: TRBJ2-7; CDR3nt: TGTGCCAGCAGCGTAGATGTCGGGGGGAACGGCGAGCAGTACTTC; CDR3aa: CASSVDVGGNGEQYF
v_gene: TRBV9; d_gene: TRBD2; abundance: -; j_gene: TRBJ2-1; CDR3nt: TGTGCCAGCAGCATAAGCGGGAGTGACGTATCCTACAATGAGCAGTTCTTC; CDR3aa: CASSISGSDVSYNEQFF
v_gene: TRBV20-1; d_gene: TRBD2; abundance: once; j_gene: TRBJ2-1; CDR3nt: TGCAGTGCTTCTGTCGGACTAGCGGCCGACAATGAGCAGTTCTTC; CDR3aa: CSASVGLAADNEQFF
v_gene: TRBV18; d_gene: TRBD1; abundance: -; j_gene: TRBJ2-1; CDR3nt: TGTGCCAGCTCACCAGGGACAGGGGCCAATGAGCAGTTCTTC; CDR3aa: CASSPGTGANEQFF
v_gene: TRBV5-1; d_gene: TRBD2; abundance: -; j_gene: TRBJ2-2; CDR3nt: TGCGCCAGCAGCTTAACCCCTAGCGGCAACACCGGGGAGCTGTTTTTT; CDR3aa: CASSLTPSGNTGELFF
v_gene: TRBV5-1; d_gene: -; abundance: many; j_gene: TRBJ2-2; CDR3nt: TGCGCCAGCAGCTTGGATGGGCGCGGGGAGCTGTTTTTT; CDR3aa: CASSLDGRGELFF
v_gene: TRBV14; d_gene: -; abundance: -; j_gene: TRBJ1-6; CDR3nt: TGTGCCAGCAGCCCCTTCGGCGGGGGGCGGGGTAATTCACCCCTCCACTTT; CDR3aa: CASSPFGGGRGNSPLHF
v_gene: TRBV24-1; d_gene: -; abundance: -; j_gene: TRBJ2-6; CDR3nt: TGTGCCACCAGTGATTTGCCGACAGGAGCTGGGGCCAACGTCCTGACTTTC; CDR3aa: CATSDLPTGAGANVLTF
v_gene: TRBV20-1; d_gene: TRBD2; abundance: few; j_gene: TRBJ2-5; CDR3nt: TGCAGTAAGACTAGCGGAGAGACCCAGTACTTC; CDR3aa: CSKTSGETQYF
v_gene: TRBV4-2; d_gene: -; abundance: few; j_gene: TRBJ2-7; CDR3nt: TGTGCCAGCAGCCAAGATAGGGGGGGGCCGTACGAGCAGTACTTC; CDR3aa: CASSQDRGGPYEQYF
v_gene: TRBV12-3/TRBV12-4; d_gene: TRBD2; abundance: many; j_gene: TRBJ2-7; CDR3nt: TGTGCCAGCAGTTCGACACCCGGGACTAGCGGGAGGGTCTACGAGCAGTACTTC; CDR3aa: CASSSTPGTSGRVYEQYF
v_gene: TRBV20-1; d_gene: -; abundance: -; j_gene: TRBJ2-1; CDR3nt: TGCAGTGCCGGAGGGGGGGCGAGCTCCTACAATGAGCAGTTCTTC; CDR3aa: CSAGGGASSYNEQFF
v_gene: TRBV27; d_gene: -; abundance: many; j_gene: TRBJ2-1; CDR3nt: TGTGCCAGCAGTTTAGAGAGGGTACACAATGAGCAGTTCTTC; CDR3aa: CASSLERVHNEQFF
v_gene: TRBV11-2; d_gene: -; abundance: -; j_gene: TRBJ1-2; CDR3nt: TGTGCCAGCAGCCCCACCACGACAGGCTCTGGAGGCTACACCTTC; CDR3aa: CASSPTTTGSGGYTF
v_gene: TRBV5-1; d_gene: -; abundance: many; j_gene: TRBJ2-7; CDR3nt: TGCGCCAGCAGCTCGGACAGTACCTACGAGCAGTACTTC; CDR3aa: CASSSDSTYEQYF
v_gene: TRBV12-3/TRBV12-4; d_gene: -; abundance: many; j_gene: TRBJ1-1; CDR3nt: TGTGCCAGCAGCCGTCGGGGGCTGAGGGACACTGAAGCTTTCTTT; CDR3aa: CASSRRGLRDTEAFF
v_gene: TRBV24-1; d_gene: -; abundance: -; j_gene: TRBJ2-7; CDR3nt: TGTGCCACCAGTACCTTTAGGTCTCGGGCCTACGAGCAGTACTTC; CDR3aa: CATSTFRSRAYEQYF
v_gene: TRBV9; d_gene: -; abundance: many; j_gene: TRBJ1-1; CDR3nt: TGTGCCAGCAGCGTCGGGTTGGGGCAGGGCTCTGAAGCTTTCTTT; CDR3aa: CASSVGLGQGSEAFF
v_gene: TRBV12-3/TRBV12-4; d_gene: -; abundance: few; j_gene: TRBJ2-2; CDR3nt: TGTGCCAGCAGCCCCCCAGGGGTTAACACCGGGGAGCTGTTTTTT; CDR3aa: CASSPPGVNTGELFF
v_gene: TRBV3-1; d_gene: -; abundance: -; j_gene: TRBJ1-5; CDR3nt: TGTGCCAGCAGCAAGGGGTTGGGGCCCCAGCATTTT; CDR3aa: CASSKGLGPQHF
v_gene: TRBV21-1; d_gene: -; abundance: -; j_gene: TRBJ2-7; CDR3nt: TGTGCCAGCAGCAAAGTTGGCCTAGAGGATGGGGCCTACGAGCAGTACTTC; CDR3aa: CASSKVGLEDGAYEQYF
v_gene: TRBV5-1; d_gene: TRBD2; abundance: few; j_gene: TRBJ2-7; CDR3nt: TGCGCCAGCAGCTCTTCGACTAGCGGGCTTTACGAGCAGTACTTC; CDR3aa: CASSSSTSGLYEQYF
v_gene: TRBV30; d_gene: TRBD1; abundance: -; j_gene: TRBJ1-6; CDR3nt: TGTGCCTGGAGTGTACCACAGGGGAGGTCACCCCTCCACTTT; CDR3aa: CAWSVPQGRSPLHF
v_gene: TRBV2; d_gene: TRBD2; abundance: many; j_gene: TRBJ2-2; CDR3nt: TGTGCCAGTAGACTAGCGGGGAACACCGGGGAGCTGTTTTTT; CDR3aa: CASRLAGNTGELFF
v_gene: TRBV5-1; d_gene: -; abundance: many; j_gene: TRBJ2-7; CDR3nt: TGCGCCAGCAGCGTCGGGGCTCAAGACGAGCAGTACTTC; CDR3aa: CASSVGAQDEQYF
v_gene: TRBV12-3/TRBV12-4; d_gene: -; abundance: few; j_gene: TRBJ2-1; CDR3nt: TGTGCCAGCAGTTTACGGGGCCCGGGCGATGAGCAGTTCTTC; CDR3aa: CASSLRGPGDEQFF
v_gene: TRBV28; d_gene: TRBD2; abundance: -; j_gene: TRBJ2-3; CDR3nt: TGTGCCAGCAGTCCCGGGGCTAGCGGGGGGGCCACAGATACGCAGTATTTT; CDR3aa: CASSPGASGGATDTQYF
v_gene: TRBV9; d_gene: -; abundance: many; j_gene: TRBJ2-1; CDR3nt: TGTGCCAGCAGCCCGGGCTACTCCTACAATGAGCAGTTCTTC; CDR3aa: CASSPGYSYNEQFF
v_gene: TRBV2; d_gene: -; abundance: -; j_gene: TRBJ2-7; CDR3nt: TGTGCCAGCAGTGACACGGGCAGGGCGTTTGGCGAGCAGTACTTC; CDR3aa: CASSDTGRAFGEQYF
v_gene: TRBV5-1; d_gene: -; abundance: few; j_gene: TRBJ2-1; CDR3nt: TGCGCCAGCAGCTTGGAAGTCCCTTCGGGTGAGCAGTTCTTC; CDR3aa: CASSLEVPSGEQFF
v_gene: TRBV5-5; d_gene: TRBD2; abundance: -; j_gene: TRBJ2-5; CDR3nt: TGTGCCAGCAGCTTTGGCAAGACGGGAGGGCCGGAGACCCAGTACTTC; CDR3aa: CASSFGKTGGPETQYF
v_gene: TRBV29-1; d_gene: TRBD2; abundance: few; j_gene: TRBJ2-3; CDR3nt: TGCAGCGTCTCTGGGGCTAGCGGGAGTTTCGACACAGATACGCAGTATTTT; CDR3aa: CSVSGASGSFDTDTQYF
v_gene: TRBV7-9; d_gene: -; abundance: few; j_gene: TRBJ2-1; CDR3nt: TGTGCCAGCAGCTTAGATAACAATGAGCAGTTCTTC; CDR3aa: CASSLDNNEQFF
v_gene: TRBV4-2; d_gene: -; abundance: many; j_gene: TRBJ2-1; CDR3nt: TGTGCCAGCAGCCAAGAACAAAGAGACTCCAGGCAGTTCTTC; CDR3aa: CASSQEQRDSRQFF
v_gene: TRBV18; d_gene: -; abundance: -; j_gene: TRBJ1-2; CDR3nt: TGTGCCAGCTCACCAACCGCCCAAGCTAACTATGGCTACACCTTC; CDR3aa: CASSPTAQANYGYTF
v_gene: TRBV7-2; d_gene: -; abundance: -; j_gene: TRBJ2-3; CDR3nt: TGTGCCAGCAGCATCAGGTCAGCTAGCACAGATACGCAGTATTTT; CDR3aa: CASSIRSASTDTQYF
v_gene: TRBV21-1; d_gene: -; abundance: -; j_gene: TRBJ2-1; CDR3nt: TGTGCCAGCAGCAAATCCGCGGCGGGGAGCTCCTACAATGAGCAGTTCTTC; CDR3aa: CASSKSAAGSSYNEQFF
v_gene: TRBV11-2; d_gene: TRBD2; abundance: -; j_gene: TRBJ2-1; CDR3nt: TGTGCCAGCAGCTTTAGCGGGAGAGAGGACAATGAGCAGTTCTTC; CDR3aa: CASSFSGREDNEQFF
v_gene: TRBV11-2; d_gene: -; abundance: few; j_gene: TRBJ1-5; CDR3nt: TGTGCCAGCAGCCCTTATAACAATCAGCCCCAGCATTTT; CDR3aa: CASSPYNNQPQHF
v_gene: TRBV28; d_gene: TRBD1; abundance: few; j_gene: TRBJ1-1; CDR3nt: TGTGCCAGCAGGTCGTGGGACAGGGGCATGAACACTGAAGCTTTCTTT; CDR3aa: CASRSWDRGMNTEAFF
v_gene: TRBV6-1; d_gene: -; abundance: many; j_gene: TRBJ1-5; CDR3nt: TGTGCCAGCAGTAGCCGGGACCCCAGAAATCAGCCCCAGCATTTT; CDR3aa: CASSSRDPRNQPQHF
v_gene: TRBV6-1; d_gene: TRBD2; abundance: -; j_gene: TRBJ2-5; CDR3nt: TGTGCCAGCAGCAAGCCTAGCGGGATCCAAGAGACCCAGTACTTC; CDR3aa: CASSKPSGIQETQYF